Each of the 7 T cell receptor beta chains below was sequenced from the same sample in a study of cytomegalovirus exposure and HLA in healthy donors. The PCR made use of 60 Vbeta and 13 Jbeta primers. The data were produced by immunoSEQ multiplex PCR, yet TCRdb's version contains in-frame clones alone and is incomplete. The sample shows about 55,000 clones, around four fifths of them seen only once. The sequenced sample was PBMCs. The receptors were sampled from a young man in good health and CMV-seronegative.

The genes are TRBV5-1 and TRBJ1-6, with TRBD1 as a possible D gene (5 bases). The germline gives CDR1 SGHRS, CDR2 YFSETQ. This CDR3 is 15 amino acids long. V dropped 4 bases and J dropped 7 bases, with 15 bases sitting between them. CDR3 residues: CASSLREGSNSPLHF. CDR3 nucleotide sequence: TGCGCCAGCAGCCTCAGGGAAGGGTCCAATTCACCCCTCCACTTT.

The chain combines TRBV19 with TRBJ2-7; 9 nucleotides line up with TRBD2. V shed 6 bases and J 2 bases; nucleotides not matched to a gene: 14. There are 17 residues in the CDR3. In germline, CDR1 is LNHDA, CDR2 SQIVND (reference sequence). Here the CDR3 reads CASSQGRLAGFAYEQYF. CDR3 nucleotide sequence: TGTGCCAGTAGCCAGGGCAGGCTAGCGGGGTTCGCCTACGAGCAGTACTTC.

The chain joins TRBV30 to TRBJ2-1, with TRBD2 identical over 7 bases. The germline CDR1 and CDR2 sequences are GTSNPN and SVGIG (reference sequence). The trim removed 6 bases at V and 1 base at J, leaving 3 bases unmatched. The CDR3 length is 13 residues. CDR3 nucleotides: TGTGCCTGTCCGGGGGGTTCCTACAATGAGCAGTTCTTC. Protein sequence: CACPGGSYNEQFF.

The count of this clone is one. The chain recombines TRBV2 with TRBJ1-4, with 7 bases fitting TRBD1. The V gene's germline CDR1 is SNHLY and CDR2 FYNNEI. The trim removed 8 bases at V and 2 bases at J, leaving 2 bases unmatched. The CDR3 loop spans 13 amino acids. The CDR3 nucleotides read TGTGCCAGCGAAGGGGGCACTAATGAAAAACTGTTTTTT. Translating gives CASEGGTNEKLFF.

CDR3 region: CASSLNTGRETEAFF. CDR3 coding DNA: TGTGCCAGCAGCCTTAATACAGGGAGGGAGACTGAAGCTTTCTTT. The chain carries TRBV5-6 and TRBJ1-1; tentative D call: TRBD1 (6 bases). The V end lost 4 bases, the J end lost 5 bases, and 18 bases lay between the germline ends. This CDR3 has 15 amino acids. Germline V CDR1 and CDR2: SGHDT, YYEEEE. Using reference TRBV5-6 and TRBJ1-1 for the parts outside the CDR3, the full variable domain is DAGVTQSPTHLIKTRGQQVTLRCSPKSGHDTVSWYQQALGQGPQFIFQYYEEEERQRGNFPDRFSGHQFPNYSSELNVNALLLGDSALYLCASSLNTGRETEAFFGQGTRLTVV.

The chain combines TRBV6-1 with TRBJ2-2, with D possibly TRBD2 on 8 matching bases. CDR1 and CDR2 (germline): MNHNS, SASEGT. The CDR3 contains 17 residues. V was shortened by 1 base and J by 1 base, with 13 bases between the two germline ends. CDR3 loop: CASSEERGTVNTGELFF. The CDR3 nucleotides are TGTGCCAGCAGTGAAGAGCGGGGGACAGTGAACACCGGGGAGCTGTTTTTT.

The chain uses TRBV18 and TRBJ1-2, with 8 bases aligning to TRBD1. CDR1 and CDR2 from the germline V gene are KGHSH and LQKENI. The CDR3 contains 14 residues. J lost 8 bases, V lost 2 bases, and 7 bases had no gene match. The CDR3 nucleotides are TGTGCCAGCTCACCAGTTGGACAGGGAAAGGGCTACACCTTC. Translated, it gives CASSPVGQGKGYTF. The full variable domain, completed using reference TRBV18 and TRBJ1-2, is NAGVMQNPRHLVRRRGQEARLRCSPMKGHSHVYWYRQLPEEGLKFMVYLQKENIIDESGMPKERFSAEFPKEGPSILRIQQVVRGDSAAYFCASSPVGQGKGYTFGSGTRLTVV.